The clone carrying this T cell receptor beta chain was detected many times. Its target is not known. This sample includes further DNA sequences coding for the same CDR3. These data belong to a study of metastatic and nonmetastatic thyroid tumors. The study's findings and limits: Across blood and tumor, TCR beta diversity in malignant thyroid tumors was reportedly significantly higher than in benign nodules.

TCRdb re-clonotyped the PCR reads through MiXCR. Found here are more than 15,000 clones, about 28% of them singletons; the top ten hold roughly a tenth. No patient received treatment before thyroid surgery. The CDR3 is 12 amino acids. V dropped 4 bases and J dropped 4 bases, with 7 bases sitting between them. CDR1 is SEHNR, CDR2 FQNEAQ, per germline (reference sequence). V gene TRBV7-9 combines with J gene TRBJ1-2; the D is unclear. The sequenced sample was blood. This receptor was taken from a female donor with papillary thyroid cancer or a benign thyroid nodule (not recorded which). Some clones in this sample may be carry-over from other donors' samples. In DNA, the CDR3 is TGTGCCAGCAGCTCCCGGGTCTATGGCTACACCTTC. Translation gives CASSSRVYGYTF.